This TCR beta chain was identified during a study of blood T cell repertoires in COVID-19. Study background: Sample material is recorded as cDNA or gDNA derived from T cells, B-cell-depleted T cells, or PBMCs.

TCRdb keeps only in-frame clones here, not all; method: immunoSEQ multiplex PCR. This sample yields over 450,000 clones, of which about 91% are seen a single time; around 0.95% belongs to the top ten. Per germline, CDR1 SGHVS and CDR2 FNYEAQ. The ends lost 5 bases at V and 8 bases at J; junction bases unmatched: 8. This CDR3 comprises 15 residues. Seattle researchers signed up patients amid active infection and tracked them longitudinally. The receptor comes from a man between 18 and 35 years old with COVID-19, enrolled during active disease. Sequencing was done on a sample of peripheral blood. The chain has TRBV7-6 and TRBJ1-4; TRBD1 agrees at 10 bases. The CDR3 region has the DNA TGTGCCAGCAGCCGAGTGTGGGACAGGGGCGAAAAACTGTTTTTT. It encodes CASSRVWDRGEKLFF. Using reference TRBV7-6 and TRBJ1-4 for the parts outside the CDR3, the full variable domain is GAGVSQSPRYKVTKRGQDVALRCDPISGHVSLYWYRQALGQGPEFLTYFNYEAQQDKSGLPNDRFSAERPEGSISTLTIQRTEQRDSAMYRCASSRVWDRGEKLFFGSGTQLSVL.